The 10 T cell receptor beta chains reported below all come from one sample, sequenced in a study of T cells after yellow fever vaccination. TCRdb fed the 5' RACE reads into MiXCR, producing one record per CDR3 protein. The sample includes approximately 510,000 distinct CDR3 sequences, 21% of them seen just once. The starting material was PBMCs, obtained roughly 20 days after the first yellow fever vaccination. Receptor source: a young man who received the YFV17D yellow fever vaccine.

J is TRBJ1-1 and V is TRBV7-9; a possible D gene is TRBD1 (5 bases). This CDR3 is built from 15 residues. CDR1 and CDR2 from the germline V gene are SEHNR and FQNEAQ (reference sequence). V lost 0 bases and J lost 1, with 9 bases in between. The CDR3 DNA follows: TGTGCCAGCAGCTTAGCGCAGGGTTCGAACACTGAAGCTTTCTTT. Protein: CASSLAQGSNTEAFF.

The V call is TRBV20-1, the J call TRBJ2-5; unclear D gene. The V and J ends lost 3 bases and 4 bases respectively, with 12 bases between them. Germline V CDR1 and CDR2: DFQATT, SNEGSKA (reference sequence). The CDR3 runs 13 residues. The DNA for the CDR3 is TGCAGTGCTAGGGCTGGGCCCCCAGAGACCCAGTACTTC. It is translated as CSARAGPPETQYF.

The genes are TRBV7-2 and TRBJ1-2; D might be TRBD1 (6 bases). The CDR3 loop spans 14 amino acids. Germline CDR1 reads SGHTA; CDR2 reads FQGNSA. V was shortened by 4 bases and J by 0 bases, with 9 bases between the two germline ends. The CDR3 loop is CASSSDSSNYGYTF. The CDR3 DNA reads TGTGCCAGCAGCTCGGACAGTTCTAACTATGGCTACACCTTC.

This clonotype showed up just a few times. The rearrangement joins TRBV5-1 to TRBJ2-1; 12 bases are shared with TRBD2. The germline V gene has CDR1 SGHRS and CDR2 YFSETQ. This CDR3 has 16 residues. J lost 2 bases, V lost 4 bases, and 4 bases had no gene match. The CDR3 bases are TGCGCCAGCAGCGGCTCTAGCGGGGGGGCCTACAATGAGCAGTTCTTC. It is translated as CASSGSSGGAYNEQFF.

This clonotype was recorded once. This CDR3 reads CASSPRTSGYSYNEQFF. The CDR3 coding sequence is TGCGCCAGCAGCCCAAGGACTAGCGGGTACTCCTACAATGAGCAGTTCTTC. V gene TRBV5-1 combines with J gene TRBJ2-1; 11 bases line up with TRBD2. The germline V gene has CDR1 SGHRS and CDR2 YFSETQ. There are 17 residues in the CDR3. V shed 4 bases, J shed 0 bases, and the junction held 6 bases outside the gene matches.

The chain links TRBV2 to TRBJ1-2; no reliable D call. V shed 7 bases and J shed 0 bases, with 6 bases lying between them. This CDR3 is built from 12 residues. Germline V gene sequence: CDR1 SNHLY, CDR2 FYNNEI. CDR3 sequence reads: CASNPANYGYTF. The CDR3 DNA is TGTGCCAGCAATCCAGCTAACTATGGCTACACCTTC. Combining the CDR3 with reference TRBV2 and TRBJ1-2 gives the whole variable domain EPEVTQTPSHQVTQMGQEVILRCVPISNHLYFYWYRQILGQKVEFLVSFYNNEISEKSEIFDDQFSVERPDGSNFTLKIRSTKLEDSAMYFCASNPANYGYTFGSGTRLTVV.

This clonotype has a count of ten or more. This chain uses TRBV4-1 with TRBJ1-3; D is unclear. V gave up 0 bases and J gave up 4 bases, with 10 bases separating them. CDR3 size: 15 residues. Germline CDR1 and CDR2: MGHRA and YSYEKL. In nucleotides, the CDR3 is TGCGCCAGCAGCCAAGATGGGGTATTAGGAAACACCATATATTTT. Protein: CASSQDGVLGNTIYF.

The J gene is TRBJ2-7, the V gene TRBV7-9; D may be TRBD2 (5 bases). Trimming removed 4 bases from V and 4 bases from J, with 8 bases in between. CDR3 length: 12 amino acids. Germline-derived CDR1 and CDR2 are SEHNR and FQNEAQ (reference sequence). CDR3 sequence: CASSSRTYEQYF. CDR3 coding DNA: TGTGCCAGCAGCTCCAGGACTTACGAGCAGTACTTC.

This clonotype was observed at least ten times. The gene calls are TRBV29-1 and TRBJ2-7; no clear D gene. The V and J ends lost 7 bases and 5 bases respectively, with 15 bases between them. This CDR3 is 12 amino acids long. The germline V gene encodes CDR1 SQVTM and CDR2 ANQGSEA. The CDR3 DNA sequence: TGCAGCGCTAACTCAGGTACCAACGAGCAGTACTTC. This translates into CSANSGTNEQYF.

The CDR3 loop is CASSGLYEQYF. The CDR3 nucleotides are TGCGCCAGCAGCGGCTTGTACGAGCAGTACTTC. The chain links TRBV5-1 to TRBJ2-7; no definite D call. The CDR3 sequence is 11 residues long. The ends were cut back, 4 bases at V and 4 bases at J, with 6 bases in the middle. Per germline, CDR1 SGHRS and CDR2 YFSETQ.